The source of this T cell receptor beta chain is a study of Graves' ophthalmopathy and Graves' hyperthyroidism. Researchers took RNA transcripts and amplified TCR beta CDR3 regions from them. Investigators did first-round RT-PCR with HTBI primers, then second-round multiplex PCR. TCRdb ran MiXCR on the multiplex PCR reads and lists one entry per CDR3 protein. The sample has hundreds of thousands of distinct CDR3 sequences, 20% to 25% seen once. Study-wide points: Blood also harbored most expanded thyroid clonotypes above 0.001 frequency.

This clonotype was seen more than once but under ten times. Its target is unknown. CDR3 length equals 13 residues. With 8 bases removed from V and 8 bases from J, the gap between germline ends came to 18 bases. Germline values: CDR1 MNHNS, CDR2 SASEGT. Calling hyperthyroidism stable required that no ophthalmopathy show up within 18 months of follow-up. Clinical symptoms, serum thyroxine, TRAb, thyroid ultrasound and orbital computed tomography were relied on for diagnosis. The chain combines TRBV6-1 with TRBJ1-2; no firm D call. The sequenced sample consisted of peripheral blood. This clonotype originated in a woman aged 18-29 years with stable Graves' hyperthyroidism. Some clones in this sample may be carry-over from other donors' samples. This chain's CDR3 is CASGMLRTGGYTF. Written as DNA, the CDR3 is TGTGCCAGCGGCATGCTCCGGACCGGCGGCTACACCTTC.